This passage covers 18 T cell receptor beta chains from one sample sequenced in a study of CD8 T cells in ankylosing spondylitis. TCRdb redid the calling of the 5' RACE reads with MiXCR, one entry per CDR3 protein. Here the sample spans a few hundred thousand distinct CDR3 sequences, roughly 18% being singletons. The study's findings and limits: Ankylosing spondylitis blood appeared to be characterized by a TCR beta motif of about eight highly homologous variants.

What these receptors recognize is not known. Specimen: blood, either unsorted or a sorted T cell fraction (not recorded which). The origin of the receptors is a male donor with ankylosing spondylitis.

The table lists this clonotype with a few counts. This rearrangement joins TRBV20-1 to TRBJ2-7; D gene ambiguous. With 1 base removed from V and 3 bases from J, the gap between germline ends came to 10 bases. Germline lookup yields CDR1 DFQATT and CDR2 SNEGSKA (reference sequence). CDR3 length equals 13 residues. The CDR3 DNA sequence: TGCAGTGCTAGAGTGCAGTTGGGCTACGAGCAGTACTTC. It encodes CSARVQLGYEQYF.

This chain uses TRBV3-1 with TRBJ2-4; D is uncertain. V dropped 4 bases and J dropped 0 bases, with 10 bases sitting between them. This CDR3 has 15 residues. Per the germline V gene, CDR1 is LGHDT and CDR2 is YNNKEL (reference sequence). CDR3 region: CASSPQNLAKNIQYF. The CDR3 DNA reads as TGTGCCAGCAGCCCCCAGAATCTAGCCAAAAACATTCAGTACTTC.

This clonotype showed up many times. The chain is built from TRBV7-2 and TRBJ2-7; 7 nucleotides align to TRBD2. The V gene end was trimmed by 3 bases and the J gene end by 0 bases; junction bases not matched to a gene: 5. Germline V lookup: CDR1 SGHTA, CDR2 FQGNSA. This CDR3 spans 15 amino acids. The chain's CDR3 is CASSFQAGDSYEQYF. In nucleotides, the CDR3 is TGTGCCAGCAGCTTTCAGGCGGGGGACTCCTACGAGCAGTACTTC.

This clonotype was detected only a few times. The chain joins TRBV7-8 to TRBJ2-1; D uncertain. The length of the CDR3 is 16 residues. From germline, CDR1 is SGHVS and CDR2 FQNEAQ. V lost 3 bases and J lost 0, with 12 bases in between. CDR3 in amino acids: CASSFLANPSYNEQFF. As DNA, the CDR3 is TGTGCCAGCAGCTTTTTAGCCAACCCCTCCTACAATGAGCAGTTCTTC.

The sample holds many counts of this clonotype. The J gene is TRBJ2-5, the V gene TRBV5-6; D may be TRBD2 (6 bases). V was clipped by 2 bases and J by 2 bases, with 13 bases between them. The V gene's germline CDR1 is SGHDT and CDR2 YYEEEE. The CDR3 covers 15 residues. The CDR3 sequence is CASSFLAAGQETQYF. CDR3 nucleotides: TGTGCCAGCAGCTTTCTGGCTGCGGGACAAGAGACCCAGTACTTC.

J is TRBJ2-6 and V is TRBV6-5; tentative D call: TRBD1 (5 bases). The CDR3 sequence is 18 residues long. CDR1 and CDR2 (germline): MNHEY, SVGAGI. Between the trimmed V and J ends, which lost 2 bases and 0 bases, there was a span of 14 bases. Here the CDR3 DNA reads TGTGCCAGCAGTTACCTGACAGTCTCGAGCTCTGGGGCCAACGTCCTGACTTTC. Its protein product is CASSYLTVSSSGANVLTF.

There are many counts of this clonotype. V gene TRBV6-5 combines with J gene TRBJ1-4; 9 nucleotides line up with TRBD1. The trim removed 2 bases at V and 6 bases at J, leaving 4 bases unmatched. Germline-derived CDR1 and CDR2 are MNHEY and SVGAGI. The CDR3 is 15 amino acids. In DNA, the CDR3 is TGTGCCAGCAGTTACAGGGGACAGGGTGATGAAAAACTGTTTTTT. Its protein product is CASSYRGQGDEKLFF.

This clonotype occurred a few times. Here the CDR3 reads CATEGGYLDYEQYF. DNA for the CDR3: TGTGCCACCGAGGGAGGGTATTTGGACTACGAGCAGTACTTC. This sequence joins TRBV25-1 and TRBJ2-7, with 7 bases fitting TRBD2. This CDR3 region has 14 residues. Trimming took 10 bases from V and 3 from J; bases not matched to a gene: 12. CDR1 MGHDK and CDR2 SYGVNS come from the germline V gene.

This clonotype was picked up a small number of times. The J gene is TRBJ2-7, the V gene TRBV3-1; D might be TRBD2 (6 bases). V was shortened by 1 base and J by 4 bases, with 14 bases between the two germline ends. In germline, CDR1 is LGHDT, CDR2 YNNKEL (reference sequence). CDR3 length equals 15 residues. The CDR3 sequence is CASSQVVSGGYEQYF. The CDR3 DNA sequence: TGTGCCAGCAGCCAAGTTGTTAGCGGTGGTTACGAGCAGTACTTC.

This clonotype was seen a handful of times. The rearrangement links TRBV20-1 to TRBJ1-6; D might be TRBD1 (6 bases). There are 13 residues in the CDR3. V dropped 2 bases and J dropped 7 bases, with 9 bases sitting between them. Germline V lookup: CDR1 DFQATT, CDR2 SNEGSKA (reference sequence). For the CDR3, the DNA is TGCAGTGCTAGAAGGGACAAGAATTCACCCCTCCACTTT. Protein product: CSARRDKNSPLHF.

A few counts support this clonotype. The chain recombines TRBV20-1 with TRBJ1-5; D might be TRBD1 (6 bases). The CDR3 loop spans 15 amino acids. CDR1 DFQATT and CDR2 SNEGSKA come from the germline V gene (reference sequence). Trimming cost V 6 bases and J 0 bases, with 15 bases left between them. CDR3: CSARKRGNSNQPQHF. CDR3 sequence (DNA): TGCAGTGCCCGTAAAAGGGGGAATAGCAATCAGCCCCAGCATTTT.

The table lists this clonotype with a few counts. The CDR3 loop is CATSRDISGGNQPQHF. The CDR3, as DNA: TGTGCCACCAGCAGAGACATCTCCGGGGGTAATCAGCCCCAGCATTTT. The V and J genes are TRBV15 and TRBJ1-5; the D gene is possibly TRBD1 (5 bases). V was pared by 0 bases and J by 4 bases, with 13 bases between. This CDR3 comprises 16 residues. Per the germline V gene, CDR1 is LNHNV and CDR2 is YYDKDF (reference sequence).

This clonotype was found a few times. A junction boundary mismatches the germline segment, possibly from a read error. This chain connects TRBV18 to TRBJ1-2; TRBD1 might be the D (5 bases). CDR3 length: 14 residues. CDR1 KGHSH and CDR2 LQKENI come from the germline V gene. The CDR3 nucleotides read TGTGCCAGCTCACCGCTGACAGAGCCCCAGGGCTGCACCTTC. As protein: CASSPLTEPQGCTF.

This clonotype has just a few counts. The chain employs TRBV7-9 and TRBJ2-3; D possibly corresponds to TRBD2 (5 bases). V was trimmed by 1 base and J by 3 bases, leaving 8 bases between them. The V gene's germline CDR1 is SEHNR and CDR2 FQNEAQ (reference sequence). This CDR3 has 14 residues. In DNA, the CDR3 is TGTGCCAGCAGCTTAGTGGGAGCTACAGATACGCAGTATTTT. Translating it yields CASSLVGATDTQYF.

This rearrangement joins TRBV6-1 to TRBJ2-7, with 8 bases aligning to TRBD1. CDR1 and CDR2 from the germline V gene are MNHNS and SASEGT. The CDR3 loop spans 15 amino acids. V lost 0 bases, J lost 3 bases, and 4 bases stayed unmatched. Here the CDR3 reads CASSEAAGTGYEQYF. CDR3 sequence (DNA): TGTGCCAGCAGTGAAGCCGCCGGGACAGGCTACGAGCAGTACTTC.

This clonotype was seen a few times. V gene TRBV20-1 combines with J gene TRBJ2-1; 7 bases are a match to TRBD1. V gave up 0 bases and J gave up 10 bases; unmatched junction bases: 12. Germline loops: CDR1 DFQATT, CDR2 SNEGSKA (reference sequence). The CDR3 is 15 residues long. The DNA for the CDR3 is TGCAGTGCTAGAGAAGGGGGCCGGACGATGGGGGAGCAGTTCTTC. The encoded protein is CSAREGGRTMGEQFF.

The rearrangement links TRBV19 to TRBJ1-2, with 7 positions matching TRBD1. Per germline, CDR1 LNHDA and CDR2 SQIVND (reference sequence). CDR3 length: 13 residues. V dropped 4 bases and J dropped 4; count of bases not matched to a gene: 3. DNA of the CDR3: TGTGCCAGTAGTACGGACAGGATCTATGGCTACACCTTC. Translating gives CASSTDRIYGYTF.

This chain uses TRBV5-1 with TRBJ1-1; 8 nucleotides agree with TRBD1. Germline V gene sequence: CDR1 SGHRS, CDR2 YFSETQ. J lost 4 bases, V lost 0 bases, and 8 bases had no gene match. The length of the CDR3 is 16 residues. The CDR3 reads CASSLGDNTGGTEAFF. CDR3 in DNA: TGCGCCAGCAGCTTGGGGGATAACACAGGGGGCACTGAAGCTTTCTTT.